These 2 T cell receptor beta chains share one sample of origin, sequenced in a study of CD8+ T cells in alopecia areata (dated by TCRdb to 2016 to 2018). Per the publication, the time point label means: baseline before oral tofacitinib. Libraries were constructed by the immunoSEQ multiplex PCR assay. RNA was extracted from all samples and reverse transcribed into cDNA, which served as template for TCR sequencing. What TCRdb holds here is the immuneACCESS table cut down to in-frame rearrangements. Part of the clones is not present; checked against another copy, under half of the missing clones reflect an unresolved V gene, and the others are unexplained. The table for this sample lists under 300,000 clones; roughly two thirds of them were counted only once. 0.95% to 1.5% of the sample rests with the top ten. The sequencing used CD4+ T cells sorted from blood, collected at week 0. Receptors originate from a human donor with alopecia areata.

This chain links TRBV29-1 with TRBJ2-7; 7 bases are shared with TRBD2. The CDR3 contains 15 residues. Per germline, CDR1 SQVTM and CDR2 ANQGSEA. The ends lost 4 bases at V and 0 bases at J; junction bases unmatched: 9. The CDR3 DNA reads as TGCAGCGTTGGAGGGCAGGGAGGGTCCTCCTACGAGCAGTACTTC. It yields the protein CSVGGQGGSSYEQYF.

This chain uses TRBV30 with TRBJ1-4; possible D gene TRBD1, 5 bases. The CDR3 is 15 amino acids. Deletions cut 0 bases from V and 7 bases from J, with 15 bases between. The V gene's germline CDR1 is GTSNPN and CDR2 SVGIG (reference sequence). The CDR3 DNA follows: TGTGCCTGGAGTGTACTATTAAGGGGAGGTGAAAAACTGTTTTTT. Translation gives CAWSVLLRGGEKLFF.